One sample yielded the 11 T cell receptor beta chains listed below, sequenced in a study of blood T cell repertoires in COVID-19. Assay used: immunoSEQ multiplex PCR; TCRdb lists only in-frame clones, some missing. The sample holds about 100,000 clones, 87% seen once. Sequencing input: peripheral blood. The source is a man aged 45-65 years with active COVID-19.

The chain joins TRBV6-7 to TRBJ2-5, with D perhaps TRBD1 (6 bases). Being an ORF, TRBV6-7 has a function that is uncertain. The V end was cut by 0 bases, the J end by 2 bases, with 10 bases between. This CDR3 spans 15 amino acids. The CDR3 region has the DNA TGTGCCAGCAGTTACTCGAAAAGGGGGCAAGAGACCCAGTACTTC. Its translation: CASSYSKRGQETQYF.

This CDR3 is CASSNSQGLGHTEAFF. The CDR3 nucleotides are TGTGCCAGCTCAAACTCACAGGGGTTGGGGCACACTGAAGCTTTCTTT. The V gene is TRBV18, the J gene TRBJ1-1, with TRBD1 matching 7 bases. The trim removed 5 bases at V and 3 bases at J, leaving 12 bases unmatched. Looked up from germline, CDR1 is KGHSH and CDR2 is LQKENI. The CDR3 runs 16 residues. Drawing the rest from reference TRBV18 and TRBJ1-1, the complete variable domain is NAGVMQNPRHLVRRRGQEARLRCSPMKGHSHVYWYRQLPEEGLKFMVYLQKENIIDESGMPKERFSAEFPKEGPSILRIQQVVRGDSAAYFCASSNSQGLGHTEAFFGQGTRLTVV.

The CDR3 DNA reads as TGCGCCAGCAGCTACCAACGGACCTTTACCGGGACAGGGGGCTTTAAGGATACGCAGTATTTT. It specifies CASSYQRTFTGTGGFKDTQYF. The chain employs TRBV5-1 and TRBJ2-3, with 12 positions matching TRBD1. Unmatched junction bases numbered 23, after V lost 3 bases and J lost 6 bases. The germline V gene encodes CDR1 SGHRS and CDR2 YFSETQ. CDR3 size: 21 residues.

V usage is TRBV6-5 and J usage is TRBJ1-3; 8 bases agree with TRBD1. This CDR3 region has 14 residues. V lost 7 bases and J lost 5; bases outside the gene matches: 7. Germline V gene sequence: CDR1 MNHEY, CDR2 SVGAGI. CDR3 protein: CASTVDRGRNTIYF. For the CDR3, the DNA is TGTGCCAGCACCGTAGACAGGGGAAGAAACACCATATATTTT.

The chain couples TRBV29-1 to TRBJ1-4; no firm D call. V was pared by 6 bases and J by 5 bases, with 19 bases between. Germline assignment: CDR1 SQVTM and CDR2 ANQGSEA. The CDR3 consists of 15 residues. The CDR3 DNA follows: TGCAGCGTGACCTTCCCCCGGGTTTCGAATGAAAAACTGTTTTTT. As protein: CSVTFPRVSNEKLFF. Full variable domain (outside the CDR3, taken from reference TRBV29-1 and TRBJ1-4): SAVISQKPSRDICQRGTSLTIQCQVDSQVTMMFWYRQQPGQSLTLIATANQGSEATYESGFVIDKFPISRPNLTFSTLTVSNMSPEDSSIYLCSVTFPRVSNEKLFFGSGTQLSVL.

The J gene is TRBJ1-1, the V gene TRBV5-5; 9 nucleotides line up with TRBD1. V was clipped by 4 bases and J by 5 bases; unmatched bases: 9. The CDR3 consists of 15 residues. Germline assignment: CDR1 SGHKS and CDR2 YYEKEE (reference sequence). CDR3 loop: CASSTTTGGWTEAFF. CDR3 sequence (DNA): TGTGCCAGCAGCACCACGACAGGGGGATGGACTGAAGCTTTCTTT.

The V and J genes are TRBV29-1 and TRBJ2-1; 7 bases align to TRBD2. The trim removed 5 bases at V and 1 base at J, leaving 11 bases unmatched. CDR3 length: 16 residues. Germline V gene lookup returns CDR1 SQVTM and CDR2 ANQGSEA. The CDR3 DNA reads TGCAGCGTTCCCTGGGGGGGTCCAAATTCCTACAATGAGCAGTTCTTC. Translation gives CSVPWGGPNSYNEQFF.

The chain uses TRBV4-2 and TRBJ1-1, with 7 bases lining up with TRBD1. Germline V gives CDR1 LGHNA, CDR2 YNFKEQ. V was clipped by 0 bases and J by 4 bases; unmatched bases: 8. This CDR3 has 16 residues. The CDR3 loop reads CASSQDHKQGITEAFF. CDR3 nucleotide sequence: TGTGCCAGCAGCCAAGATCACAAACAGGGGATCACTGAAGCTTTCTTT.

V usage is TRBV6-6 and J usage is TRBJ2-7, with D possibly TRBD1 on 6 matching bases. Germline assignment: CDR1 MNHNY and CDR2 SVGAGI (reference sequence). This CDR3 has 12 residues. V gave up 2 bases and J gave up 5 bases, with 7 bases separating them. The CDR3 bases are TGTGCCAGCAGTTACGGGACAAACGAGCAGTACTTC. This translates into CASSYGTNEQYF.

The chain combines TRBV11-2 with TRBJ1-1; 8 nucleotides line up with TRBD1. Trimming took 1 base from V and 11 from J; bases not matched to a gene: 3. Germline-derived CDR1 and CDR2 are SGHAT and FQNNGV. The CDR3 runs 12 residues. The CDR3 DNA reads as TGTGCCAGCAGCTTAGCAGGGGGCAACGCTTTCTTT. Its translation is CASSLAGGNAFF.

V and J are TRBV18 and TRBJ2-3, with TRBD2 matching 12 bases. From germline, CDR1 is KGHSH and CDR2 LQKENI. The length of the CDR3 is 16 residues. V lost 3 bases and J lost 4; bases outside the gene matches: 5. The CDR3 reads CASSPIGTSGPDTQYF. Written as DNA, the CDR3 is TGTGCCAGCTCACCGATTGGGACTAGCGGGCCAGATACGCAGTATTTT.